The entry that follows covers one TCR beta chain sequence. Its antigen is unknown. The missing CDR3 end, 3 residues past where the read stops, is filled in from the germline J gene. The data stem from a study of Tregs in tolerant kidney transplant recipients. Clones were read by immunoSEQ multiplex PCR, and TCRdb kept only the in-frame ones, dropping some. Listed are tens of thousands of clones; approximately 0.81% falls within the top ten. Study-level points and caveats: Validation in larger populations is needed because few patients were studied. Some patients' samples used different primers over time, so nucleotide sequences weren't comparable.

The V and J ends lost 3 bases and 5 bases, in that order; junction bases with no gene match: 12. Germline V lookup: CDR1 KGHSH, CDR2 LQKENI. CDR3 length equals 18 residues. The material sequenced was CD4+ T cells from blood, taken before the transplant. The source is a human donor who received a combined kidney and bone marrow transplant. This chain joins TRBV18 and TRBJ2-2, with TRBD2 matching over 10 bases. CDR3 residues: CASSPFGLAGGPTGELFF. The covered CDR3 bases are TGTGCCAGCTCACCCTTTGGCTTAGCGGGAGGCCCAACCGGGGAG.